A single sample gave rise to the 27 T cell receptor beta chains below, sequenced in a study of control samples from healthy donors and cancer patients. Generated by immunoSEQ multiplex PCR, the TCRdb table keeps only in-frame clones and is missing some. Of about 410,000 clones listed, 75% to 95% are singletons. The sequenced sample consisted of PBMCs. These receptors were obtained from a middle-aged man with head and neck cancer.

This chain joins TRBV6-2 or TRBV6-3 and TRBJ1-1, with 7 bases lining up with TRBD1. Germline V CDR1 and CDR2: MNHEY, SVGEGT. The V gene end was trimmed by 2 bases and the J gene end by 6 bases; junction bases not matched to a gene: 6. This CDR3 spans 14 amino acids. The CDR3 loop reads CASSYDRAWAEAFF. The CDR3 region has the DNA TGTGCCAGCAGTTACGACAGGGCTTGGGCTGAAGCTTTCTTT.

This clone has just one count. V is TRBV9 and J is TRBJ1-2, with D possibly being TRBD1 (6 bases). In germline, CDR1 is SGDLS, CDR2 YYNGEE. Trimming removed 0 bases from V and 2 bases from J, with 14 bases in between. The CDR3 length is 16 residues. The CDR3 protein is CASSVATWTANYGYTF. In DNA, the CDR3 is TGTGCCAGCAGCGTAGCTACTTGGACAGCAAACTATGGCTACACCTTC.

The chain recombines TRBV7-9 with TRBJ2-7; either TRBD1 or TRBD2 may supply D (5 bases each). The germline V gene has CDR1 SEHNR and CDR2 FQNEAQ (reference sequence). Trimming removed 5 bases at V and 12 bases at J, with 23 bases between. The CDR3 runs to 14 residues. The CDR3 DNA is TGTGCCAGCAGCGGGACCGGGCCGGACTTCTGGGGGTACTTC. Translated: CASSGTGPDFWGYF.

The rearrangement joins TRBV2 to TRBJ2-2; 8 nucleotides agree with TRBD1. Germline-derived CDR1 and CDR2 are SNHLY and FYNNEI. V lost 6 bases, J lost 5 bases, and 8 bases stayed unmatched. The CDR3 has 15 residues. In DNA, the CDR3 is TGTGCCAGCAGCGGAACCACAGGGGGGACCGGGGAGCTGTTTTTT. Translation: CASSGTTGGTGELFF.

The CDR3 sequence: CASSFPAGITDTQYF. The CDR3 DNA follows: TGTGCCAGCAGCTTTCCGGCGGGGATCACAGATACGCAGTATTTT. The V and J genes are TRBV5-4 and TRBJ2-3; D is possibly TRBD2 (6 bases). CDR1 is SGHNT, CDR2 YYREEE, per germline (reference sequence). Between the trimmed V and J ends, which lost 2 bases and 2 bases, there was a span of 12 bases. This CDR3 has 15 amino acids.

This chain connects TRBV7-8 to TRBJ2-7; tentatively, D is TRBD1 (5 bases). Germline V gene sequence: CDR1 SGHVS, CDR2 FQNEAQ. The V end lost 5 bases, the J end lost 4 bases, and 12 bases lay between the germline ends. The CDR3 extends over 13 amino acids. The CDR3 reads CASSHPPGYEQYF. CDR3 DNA: TGTGCCAGCAGCCACCCCCCAGGGTACGAGCAGTACTTC.

This chain joins TRBV6-2 or TRBV6-3 and TRBJ1-5; the D gene is possibly TRBD1 (5 bases). CDR1 and CDR2 (germline): MNHEY, SVGEGT. This CDR3 is 15 amino acids long. The V end lost 6 bases, the J end lost 7 bases, and 19 bases lay between the germline ends. This CDR3 reads CASSLLEEAGQPQHF. The CDR3 nucleotides read TGTGCCAGCAGCCTCCTTGAGGAGGCAGGGCAGCCCCAGCATTTT.

This clone turned up a few times. V and J are TRBV30 and TRBJ1-1; D is perhaps TRBD1 (5 bases). Germline V CDR1 and CDR2: GTSNPN, SVGIG (reference sequence). The V end lost 7 bases, the J end lost 5 bases, and 20 bases lay between the germline ends. The CDR3 is 14 amino acids. The CDR3 coding sequence is TGTGCCTTGAGCCCTTTCCAGGGAGGTACTGAAGCTTTCTTT. It specifies CALSPFQGGTEAFF.

In this sample, this clone turned up once. The chain combines TRBV5-1 with TRBJ2-7; D is unclear. The germline CDR1 and CDR2 sequences are SGHRS and YFSETQ. This CDR3 region has 15 residues. The germline V and J ends were trimmed by 0 bases and 6 bases, with 16 bases remaining between them. CDR3 region: CASSLAGLDLSEQYF. CDR3 in DNA: TGCGCCAGCAGCTTGGCCGGGCTAGACCTCTCCGAGCAGTACTTC.

The chain uses TRBV7-9 and TRBJ2-7, with no clear D. CDR3 length: 15 residues. Germline V CDR1 and CDR2: SEHNR, FQNEAQ (reference sequence). The V end was cut by 1 base, the J end by 7 bases, with 17 bases between. The CDR3 nucleotides read TGTGCCAGCAGCTTAGATCCCCGGCTGGACGGTGAGCAGTACTTC. Translating it yields CASSLDPRLDGEQYF.

In DNA, the CDR3 is TGCAGCGTTGTTAAGGGACTACCCTCGAATGAGCAGTTCTTC. It is translated as CSVVKGLPSNEQFF. This chain uses TRBV29-1 with TRBJ2-1; 7 bases agree with TRBD2. This CDR3 is built from 14 residues. CDR1 is SQVTM, CDR2 ANQGSEA, per germline. The J segment lost 7 bases and the V segment lost 4 bases, leaving 10 bases of the junction unmatched.

The chain is built from TRBV7-8 and TRBJ1-2, with a possible D match to TRBD1 (5 bases). Germline CDR1 reads SGHVS; CDR2 reads FQNEAQ. This CDR3 spans 14 amino acids. V was cut by 3 bases and J by 6 bases, with 14 bases left in between. The CDR3 protein is CASSFAGEGNGYTF. The DNA of the CDR3 is TGTGCCAGCAGCTTCGCCGGGGAGGGGAATGGCTACACCTTC.

The V call is TRBV30, the J call TRBJ2-1; 10 bases match TRBD1. V was clipped by 1 base and J by 6 bases; unmatched bases: 6. Germline CDR1 GTSNPN, CDR2 SVGIG (reference sequence). CDR3 size: 15 residues. CDR3 sequence reads: CAWSAGTGAGNEQFF. CDR3 sequence (DNA): TGTGCCTGGAGTGCCGGGACAGGGGCCGGCAATGAGCAGTTCTTC.

This chain links TRBV6-6 with TRBJ1-1; D is ambiguous. The CDR3 spans 14 residues. CDR1 and CDR2 (germline): MNHNY, SVGAGI (reference sequence). V was pared by 2 bases and J by 3 bases, with 10 bases between. The CDR3 here is CASSYIVRDTEAFF. The CDR3 nucleotides read TGTGCCAGCAGTTACATAGTAAGGGACACTGAAGCTTTCTTT.

V gene TRBV3-1 (or the pseudogene TRBV3-2) combines with J gene TRBJ1-1; weak D call: TRBD1 (5 bases). V was pared by 4 bases and J by 3 bases, with 18 bases between. This CDR3 has 16 amino acids. The V gene's germline CDR1 is LGHDT and CDR2 YNNKEL (reference sequence). CDR3 coding DNA: TGTGCCAGCAGCCCGCCCGGGACCTTTAAGGACACTGAAGCTTTCTTT. This gives the protein CASSPPGTFKDTEAFF.

V gene TRBV6-6 combines with J gene TRBJ1-3, with TRBD1 matching over 7 bases. Germline CDR1 MNHNY, CDR2 SVGAGI (reference sequence). The CDR3 loop spans 15 amino acids. The trim removed 4 bases at V and 4 bases at J, leaving 7 bases unmatched. The CDR3 DNA reads as TGTGCCAGCAGTTCAGAGGGGGCATTCGGAAACACCATATATTTT. Protein product: CASSSEGAFGNTIYF.

The chain combines TRBV3-1 (or the pseudogene TRBV3-2) with TRBJ2-3, with TRBD2 identical over 10 bases. The CDR3 loop spans 17 amino acids. With 1 base clipped from V and 3 bases from J, the junction kept 7 bases outside the gene matches. The germline CDR1 and CDR2 sequences are LGHDT and YNNKEL (reference sequence). The CDR3 protein is CASSQATSGFETDTQYF. CDR3 nucleotides: TGTGCCAGCAGCCAAGCGACTAGCGGGTTCGAGACAGATACGCAGTATTTT.

The V call is TRBV5-1, the J call TRBJ1-4, with D perhaps TRBD1 (5 bases). The V and J ends lost 0 bases and 0 bases respectively, with 6 bases between them. This CDR3 spans 15 amino acids. Germline CDR1 reads SGHRS; CDR2 reads YFSETQ. DNA of the CDR3: TGCGCCAGCAGCTTGGAACAGGCAACTAATGAAAAACTGTTTTTT. Protein sequence: CASSLEQATNEKLFF.

The rearrangement joins TRBV7-9 to TRBJ1-4, with D possibly matching TRBD1 (6 bases). The germline gives CDR1 SEHNR, CDR2 FQNEAQ (reference sequence). The germline V and J ends were trimmed by 3 bases and 5 bases, with 13 bases remaining between them. The CDR3 is 15 residues long. CDR3 DNA sequence: TGTGCCAGCAGCTTGAGGACAGCAAAAAATGAAAAACTGTTTTTT. It translates to CASSLRTAKNEKLFF.

This sequence joins TRBV9 and TRBJ2-3; 9 bases align to TRBD2. The CDR3 has 16 residues. Per the germline V gene, CDR1 is SGDLS and CDR2 is YYNGEE. Unmatched junction bases numbered 2, after V lost 0 bases and J lost 0 bases. The CDR3 DNA follows: TGTGCCAGCAGCGTAGAGGGGACTAGCAGCACAGATACGCAGTATTTT. This codes for CASSVEGTSSTDTQYF.

This clone has more than one count but fewer than ten. This sequence joins TRBV11-1 and TRBJ2-3, with D hard to call. V lost 5 bases and J 7 bases, leaving 7 bases between the germline ends. The germline gives CDR1 SGHAT, CDR2 FQDESV (reference sequence). The CDR3 extends over 11 amino acids. The CDR3 nucleotides read TGTGCCAGCAGCAATAGTTATACGCAGTATTTT. It codes for CASSNSYTQYF.

The chain combines TRBV7-2 with TRBJ2-5, with TRBD2 matching 10 bases. Germline values: CDR1 SGHTA, CDR2 FQGNSA. V shed 3 bases, J shed 1 base, and the junction held 2 bases outside the gene matches. The CDR3 contains 15 residues. The CDR3 DNA reads as TGTGCCAGCAGCTTCCAGCGGGGGGGCCAAGAGACCCAGTACTTC. This gives the protein CASSFQRGGQETQYF.

In DNA, the CDR3 is TGTGCCAGCAGCCTCGGGGGGTCTTGGGGCGAGCAGTACTTC. Its translation: CASSLGGSWGEQYF. The J gene is TRBJ2-7, the V gene TRBV6-5; 7 bases fit TRBD2. Germline V lookup: CDR1 MNHEY, CDR2 SVGAGI. The V and J ends lost 6 bases and 6 bases, in that order; junction bases with no gene match: 11. The CDR3 is 14 residues long.

The J gene is TRBJ2-1, the V gene TRBV7-9; TRBD2 aligns across 10 bases. The V segment lost 5 bases and the J segment 2 bases; nucleotides outside the gene matches: 6. The CDR3 spans 16 residues. Germline assignment: CDR1 SEHNR and CDR2 FQNEAQ (reference sequence). The chain's CDR3 is CASSLHLAGAYNEQFF. The CDR3 DNA reads as TGTGCCAGCAGCCTACACCTAGCGGGAGCCTACAATGAGCAGTTCTTC.

This clone was counted a single time. The chain couples TRBV20-1 to TRBJ2-1, with no clear D. The CDR3 runs to 11 residues. The V gene lost 5 bases and the J gene lost 3 bases, with 5 bases spanning the gap. Germline lookup yields CDR1 DFQATT and CDR2 SNEGSKA (reference sequence). The CDR3 loop is CSAYNYNEQFF. The CDR3 DNA is TGCAGTGCTTACAACTACAATGAGCAGTTCTTC.

V is TRBV5-4 and J is TRBJ2-1; TRBD2 matches 10 bases. In germline, CDR1 is SGHNT, CDR2 YYREEE (reference sequence). The CDR3 runs 17 residues. V lost 9 bases and J lost 0; bases outside the gene matches: 12. The DNA of the CDR3 is TGTGCCACCTCCCCACGTAGCGGGAGGTCCTCCTACAATGAGCAGTTCTTC. This translates into CATSPRSGRSSYNEQFF.

This rearrangement joins TRBV3-1 (or the pseudogene TRBV3-2) to TRBJ1-1; D gene uncertain. Trimming took off 3 bases at V and 0 bases at J, with 5 bases between the two ends. The CDR3 has 13 amino acids. Germline assignment: CDR1 LGHDT and CDR2 YNNKEL (reference sequence). CDR3 amino acids: CASSHGMNTEAFF. CDR3 sequence (DNA): TGTGCCAGCAGCCATGGAATGAACACTGAAGCTTTCTTT.